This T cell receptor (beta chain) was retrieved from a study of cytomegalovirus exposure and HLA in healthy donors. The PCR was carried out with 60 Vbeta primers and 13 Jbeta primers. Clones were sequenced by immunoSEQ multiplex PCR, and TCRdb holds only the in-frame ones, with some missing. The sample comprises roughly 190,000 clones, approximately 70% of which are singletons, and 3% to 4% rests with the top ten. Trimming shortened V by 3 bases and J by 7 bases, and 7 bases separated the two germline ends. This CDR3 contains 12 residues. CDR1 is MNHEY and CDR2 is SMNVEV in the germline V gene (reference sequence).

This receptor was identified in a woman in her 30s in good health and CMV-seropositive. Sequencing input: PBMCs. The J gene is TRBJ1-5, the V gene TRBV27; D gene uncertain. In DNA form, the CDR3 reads TGTGCCAGCAGTTTCCTGGGCCAGCCCCAGCATTTT. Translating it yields CASSFLGQPQHF.